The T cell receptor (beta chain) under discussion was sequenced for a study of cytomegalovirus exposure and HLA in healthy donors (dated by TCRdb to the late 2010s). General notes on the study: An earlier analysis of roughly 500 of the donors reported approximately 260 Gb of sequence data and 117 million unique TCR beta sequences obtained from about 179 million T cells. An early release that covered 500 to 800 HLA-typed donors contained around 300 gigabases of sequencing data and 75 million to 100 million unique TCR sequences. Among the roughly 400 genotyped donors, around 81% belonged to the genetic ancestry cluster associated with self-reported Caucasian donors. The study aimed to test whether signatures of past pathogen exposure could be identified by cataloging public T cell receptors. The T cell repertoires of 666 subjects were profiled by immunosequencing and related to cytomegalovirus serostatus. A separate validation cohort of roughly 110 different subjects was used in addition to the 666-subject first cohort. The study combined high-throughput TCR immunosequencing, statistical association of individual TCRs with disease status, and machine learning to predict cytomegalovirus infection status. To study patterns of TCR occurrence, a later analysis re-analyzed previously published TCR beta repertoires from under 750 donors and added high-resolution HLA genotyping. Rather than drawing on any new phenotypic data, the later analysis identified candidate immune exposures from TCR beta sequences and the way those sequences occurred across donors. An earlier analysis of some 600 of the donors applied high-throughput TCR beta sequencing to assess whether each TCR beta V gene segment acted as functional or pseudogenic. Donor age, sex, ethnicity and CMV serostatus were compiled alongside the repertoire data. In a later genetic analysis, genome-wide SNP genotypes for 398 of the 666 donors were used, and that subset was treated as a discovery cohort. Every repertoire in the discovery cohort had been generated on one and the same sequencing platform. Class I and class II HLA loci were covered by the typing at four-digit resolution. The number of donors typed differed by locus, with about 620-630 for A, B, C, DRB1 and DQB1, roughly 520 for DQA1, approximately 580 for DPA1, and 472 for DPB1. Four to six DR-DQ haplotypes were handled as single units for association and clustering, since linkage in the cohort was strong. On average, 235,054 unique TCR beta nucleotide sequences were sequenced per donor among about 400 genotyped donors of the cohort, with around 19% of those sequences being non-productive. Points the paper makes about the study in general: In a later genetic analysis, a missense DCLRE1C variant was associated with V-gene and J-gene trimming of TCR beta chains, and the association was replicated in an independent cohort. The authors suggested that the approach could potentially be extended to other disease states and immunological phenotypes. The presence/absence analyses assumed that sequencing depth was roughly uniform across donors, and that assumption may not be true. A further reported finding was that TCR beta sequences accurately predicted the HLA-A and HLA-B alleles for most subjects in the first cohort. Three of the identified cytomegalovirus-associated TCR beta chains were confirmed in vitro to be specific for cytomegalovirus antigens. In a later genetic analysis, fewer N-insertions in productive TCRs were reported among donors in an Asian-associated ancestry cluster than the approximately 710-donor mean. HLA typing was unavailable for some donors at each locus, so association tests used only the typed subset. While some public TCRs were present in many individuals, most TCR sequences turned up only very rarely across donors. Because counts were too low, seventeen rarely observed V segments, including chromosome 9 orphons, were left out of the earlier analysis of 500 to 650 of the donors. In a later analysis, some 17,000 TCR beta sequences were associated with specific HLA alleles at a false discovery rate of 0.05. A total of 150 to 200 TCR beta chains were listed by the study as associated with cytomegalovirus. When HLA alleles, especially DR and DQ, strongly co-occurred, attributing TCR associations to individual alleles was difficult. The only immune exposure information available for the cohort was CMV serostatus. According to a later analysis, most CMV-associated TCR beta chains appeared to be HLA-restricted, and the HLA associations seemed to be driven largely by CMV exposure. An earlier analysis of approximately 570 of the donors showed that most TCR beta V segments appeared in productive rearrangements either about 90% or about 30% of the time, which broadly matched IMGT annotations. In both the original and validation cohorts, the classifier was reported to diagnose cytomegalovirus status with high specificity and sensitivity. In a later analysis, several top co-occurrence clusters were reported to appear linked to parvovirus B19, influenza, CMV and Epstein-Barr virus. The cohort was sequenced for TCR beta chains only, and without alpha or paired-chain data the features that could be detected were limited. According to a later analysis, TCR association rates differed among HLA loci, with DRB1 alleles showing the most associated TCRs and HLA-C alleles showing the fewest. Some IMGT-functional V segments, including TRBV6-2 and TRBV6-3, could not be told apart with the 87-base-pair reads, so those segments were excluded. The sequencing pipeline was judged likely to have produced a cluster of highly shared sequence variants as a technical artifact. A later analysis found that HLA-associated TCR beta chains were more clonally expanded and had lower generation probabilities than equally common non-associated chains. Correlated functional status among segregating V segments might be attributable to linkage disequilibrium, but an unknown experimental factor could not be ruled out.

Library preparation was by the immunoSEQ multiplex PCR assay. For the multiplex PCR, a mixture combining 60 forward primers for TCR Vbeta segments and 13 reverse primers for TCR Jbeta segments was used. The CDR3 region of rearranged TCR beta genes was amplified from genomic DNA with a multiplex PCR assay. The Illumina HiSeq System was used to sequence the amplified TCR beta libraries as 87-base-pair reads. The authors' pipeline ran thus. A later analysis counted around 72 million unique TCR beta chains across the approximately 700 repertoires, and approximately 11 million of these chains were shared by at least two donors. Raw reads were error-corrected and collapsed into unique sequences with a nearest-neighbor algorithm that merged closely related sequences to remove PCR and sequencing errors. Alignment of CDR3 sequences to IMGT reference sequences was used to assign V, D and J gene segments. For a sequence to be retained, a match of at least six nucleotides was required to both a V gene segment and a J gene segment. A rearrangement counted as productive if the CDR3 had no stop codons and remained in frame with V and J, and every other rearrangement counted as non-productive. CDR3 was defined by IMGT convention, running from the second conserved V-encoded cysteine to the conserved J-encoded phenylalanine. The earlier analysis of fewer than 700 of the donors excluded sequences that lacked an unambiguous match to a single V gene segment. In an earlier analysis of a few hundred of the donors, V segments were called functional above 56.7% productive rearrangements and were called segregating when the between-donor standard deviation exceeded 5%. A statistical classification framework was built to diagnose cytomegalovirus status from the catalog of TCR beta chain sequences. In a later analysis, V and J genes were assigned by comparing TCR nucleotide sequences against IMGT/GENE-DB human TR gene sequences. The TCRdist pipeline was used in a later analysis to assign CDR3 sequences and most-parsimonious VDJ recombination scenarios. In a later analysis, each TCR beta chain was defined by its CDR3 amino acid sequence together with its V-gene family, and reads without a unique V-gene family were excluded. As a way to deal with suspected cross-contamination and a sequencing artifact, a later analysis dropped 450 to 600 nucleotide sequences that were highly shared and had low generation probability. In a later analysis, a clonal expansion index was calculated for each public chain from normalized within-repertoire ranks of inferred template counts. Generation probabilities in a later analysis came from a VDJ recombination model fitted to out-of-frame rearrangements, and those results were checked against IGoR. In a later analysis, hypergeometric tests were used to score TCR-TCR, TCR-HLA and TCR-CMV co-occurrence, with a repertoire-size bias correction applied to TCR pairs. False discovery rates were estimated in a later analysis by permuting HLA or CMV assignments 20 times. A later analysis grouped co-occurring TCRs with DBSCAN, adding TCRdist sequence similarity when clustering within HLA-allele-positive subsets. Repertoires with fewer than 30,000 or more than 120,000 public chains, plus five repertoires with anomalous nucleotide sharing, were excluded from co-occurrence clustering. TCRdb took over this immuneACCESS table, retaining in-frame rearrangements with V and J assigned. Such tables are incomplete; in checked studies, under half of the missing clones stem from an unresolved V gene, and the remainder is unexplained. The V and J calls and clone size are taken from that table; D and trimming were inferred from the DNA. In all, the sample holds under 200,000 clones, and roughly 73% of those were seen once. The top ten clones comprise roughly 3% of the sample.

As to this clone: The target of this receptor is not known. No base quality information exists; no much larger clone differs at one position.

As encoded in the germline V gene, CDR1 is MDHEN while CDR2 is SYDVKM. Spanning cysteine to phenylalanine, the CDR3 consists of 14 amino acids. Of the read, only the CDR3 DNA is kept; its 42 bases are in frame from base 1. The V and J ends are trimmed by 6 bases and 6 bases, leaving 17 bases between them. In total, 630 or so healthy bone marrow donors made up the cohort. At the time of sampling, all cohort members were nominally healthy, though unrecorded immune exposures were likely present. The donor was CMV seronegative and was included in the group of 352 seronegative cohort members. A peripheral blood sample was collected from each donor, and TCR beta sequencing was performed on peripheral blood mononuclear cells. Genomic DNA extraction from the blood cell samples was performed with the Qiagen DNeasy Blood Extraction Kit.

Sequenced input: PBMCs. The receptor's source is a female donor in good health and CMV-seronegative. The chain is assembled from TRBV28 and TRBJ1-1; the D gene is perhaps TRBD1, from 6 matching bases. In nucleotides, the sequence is TGTGCCAGCAGGCAAACGGACAGTATTTCTGAAGCTTTCTTT. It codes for CASRQTDSISEAFF.